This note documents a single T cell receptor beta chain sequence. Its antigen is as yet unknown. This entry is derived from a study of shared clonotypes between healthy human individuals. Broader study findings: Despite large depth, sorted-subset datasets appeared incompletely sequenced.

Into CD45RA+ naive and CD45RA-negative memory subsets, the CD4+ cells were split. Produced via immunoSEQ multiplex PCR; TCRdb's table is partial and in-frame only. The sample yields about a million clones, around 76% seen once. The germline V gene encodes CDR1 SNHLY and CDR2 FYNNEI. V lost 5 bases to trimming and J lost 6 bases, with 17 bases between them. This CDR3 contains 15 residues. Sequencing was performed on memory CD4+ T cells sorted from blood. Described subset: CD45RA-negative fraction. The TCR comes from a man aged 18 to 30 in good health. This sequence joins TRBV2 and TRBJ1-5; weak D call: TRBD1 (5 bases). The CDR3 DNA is TGTGCCAGCAGTCCCGGCCCAGGGCGTGCTCAGCCCCAGCATTTT. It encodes CASSPGPGRAQPQHF.